The 24 T cell receptor beta chains listed next were all sequenced from one sample in a study of lymphopenia after photon versus proton radiotherapy. Generated by immunoSEQ multiplex PCR, the TCRdb table keeps only in-frame clones and is missing some. The sample lists 2,100 or so clones, just over 75% occurring once. Sample: peripheral blood, taken from a patient treated with photon-based radiotherapy. The receptor source for this set is an elderly man with cholangiocarcinoma.

This clone ranks as medium-sized. The V call is TRBV4-1, the J call TRBJ2-1; 9 bases are a match to TRBD2. The CDR3 runs to 13 residues. Trimming at V came to 2 bases and at J to 14 bases, leaving 7 bases not matched to a gene. CDR1 is MGHRA and CDR2 is YSYEKL in the germline V gene. For the CDR3, the DNA is TGCGCCAGCAGCCAACTGATGGGCGGGGGGGAGTTCTTC. Protein sequence: CASSQLMGGGEFF.

This chain joins TRBV19 and TRBJ1-1; the D gene is possibly TRBD1 (5 bases). CDR1 LNHDA and CDR2 SQIVND come from the germline V gene (reference sequence). There are 13 residues in the CDR3. The V end was cut by 5 bases, the J end by 8 bases, with 15 bases between. CDR3 protein: CASSASTATEAFF. The CDR3 bases are TGTGCCAGTAGTGCATCGACAGCTACCGAAGCTTTCTTT.

This clone is medium-sized (0.01 to 0.1%) in the sample. CDR3 amino acids: CATGIQREKLFF. The CDR3 nucleotides are TGTGCCACCGGGATCCAGAGGGAAAAACTGTTTTTT. The chain joins TRBV10-3 to TRBJ1-4; no reliable D call. The germline CDR1 and CDR2 sequences are ENHRY and SYGVKD. The ends were cut back, 10 bases at V and 8 bases at J, with 14 bases in the middle. CDR3 length: 12 amino acids.

The chain carries TRBV18 and TRBJ1-2; TRBD1 aligns across 9 bases. The V gene end was trimmed by 3 bases and the J gene end by 2 bases; junction bases not matched to a gene: 7. Germline V gene sequence: CDR1 KGHSH, CDR2 LQKENI. There are 16 residues in the CDR3. CDR3 sequence (DNA): TGTGCCAGCTCACCTTCCGGGACAGGGTCGAACTATGGCTACACCTTC. This translates into CASSPSGTGSNYGYTF.

As to this clone: A junction boundary mismatches the germline segment, possibly from a read error. Other nucleotide sequences from this sample produce the same CDR3. The chain has TRBV7-7 and TRBJ2-5; 8 nucleotides line up with TRBD1. This CDR3 is built from 14 residues. Germline CDR1 reads SSHAT; CDR2 reads FNYEAQ (reference sequence). DNA of the CDR3: TGTGCTAGCAGCTTTGGACAGGGAGGAGAGACCCAGTACTTC. Its protein is CASSFGQGGETQYF.

V gene TRBV5-1 combines with J gene TRBJ1-2; 9 nucleotides align to TRBD1. The CDR3 totals 15 residues. Germline V gene data show CDR1 as SGHRS and CDR2 as YFSETQ. Trimming cost V 4 bases and J 4 bases; bases outside gene matches: 8. CDR3 protein: CASSAGTGITYGYTF. In DNA, the CDR3 is TGCGCCAGCAGCGCAGGGACAGGGATAACCTATGGCTACACCTTC.

This rearrangement joins TRBV4-2 to TRBJ2-7; unclear D gene. CDR3 length: 11 residues. Trimming cost V 0 bases and J 5 bases, with 2 bases left between them. Looked up from germline, CDR1 is LGHNA and CDR2 is YNFKEQ. CDR3 region: CASSQEHEQYF. The CDR3 region has the DNA TGTGCCAGCAGCCAAGAACACGAGCAGTACTTC.

This clone was detected only once. The chain joins TRBV9 to TRBJ2-1, with D tentatively TRBD1 or TRBD2 (5 bases each). This CDR3 region has 15 residues. The germline V and J ends were trimmed by 0 bases and 3 bases, with 10 bases remaining between them. Germline CDR1 reads SGDLS; CDR2 reads YYNGEE. The CDR3 DNA reads as TGTGCCAGCAGCGTAGGTGAGGGGAACTACAATGAGCAGTTCTTC. Protein product: CASSVGEGNYNEQFF.

This chain connects TRBV19 to TRBJ1-2; the D gene is possibly TRBD1 (5 bases). Per the germline V gene, CDR1 is LNHDA and CDR2 is SQIVND (reference sequence). V shed 5 bases and J shed 4 bases, with 11 bases lying between them. The CDR3 totals 13 residues. The CDR3, as DNA: TGTGCCAGTAGTCCGGGACCGACCTATGGCTACACCTTC. This translates into CASSPGPTYGYTF.

V gene TRBV1 combines with J gene TRBJ2-6; the table's D gene call, TRBD2, was not cross checked with the DNA. TRBV1 is a known pseudogene. This CDR3 spans 18 amino acids. CDR3 sequence: CTSRASCLCTSRVNVLTF. CDR3 DNA sequence: TGCACCAGCAGAGCATCATGTTTGTGCACAAGTCGGGTCAACGTCCTGACTTTC.

The chain couples TRBV6-5 to TRBJ2-3; no definite D call. This CDR3 comprises 13 residues. V was shortened by 5 bases and J by 2 bases, with 8 bases between the two germline ends. Germline CDR1 and CDR2: MNHEY and SVGAGI. The CDR3 here is CASSRIPTDTQYF. In nucleotides, the CDR3 is TGTGCCAGCAGTCGGATCCCCACAGATACGCAGTATTTT.

The gene calls are TRBV10-3 and TRBJ1-2; possible D gene TRBD1, 5 bases. CDR1 and CDR2 (germline): ENHRY, SYGVKD. The germline V and J ends were trimmed by 10 bases and 4 bases, with 13 bases remaining between them. The CDR3 is 12 amino acids. In DNA, the CDR3 is TGTGCCAGCAGCCCCGGGGGCTATGGCTACACCTTC. Its protein product is CASSPGGYGYTF.

The gene calls are TRBV7-9 and TRBJ1-2; D perhaps matches TRBD1 (5 bases). V lost 1 base and J 5 bases, leaving 11 bases between the germline ends. Germline-derived CDR1 and CDR2 are SEHNR and FQNEAQ (reference sequence). The CDR3 has 14 amino acids. The CDR3 reads CASSLGGIEYGYTF. CDR3 sequence (DNA): TGTGCCAGCAGCTTAGGGGGGATAGAGTATGGCTACACCTTC. The full variable domain, rest sourced from reference TRBV7-9 and TRBJ1-2, is DTGVSQNPRHKITKRGQNVTFRCDPISEHNRLYWYRQTLGQGPEFLTYFQNEAQLEKSRLLSDRFSAERPKGSFSTLEIQRTEQGDSAMYLCASSLGGIEYGYTFGSGTRLTVV.

The chain has TRBV4-1 and TRBJ2-1; 9 bases map to TRBD1. In germline, CDR1 is MGHRA, CDR2 YSYEKL. The V and J ends lost 2 bases and 1 base, in that order; junction bases with no gene match: 15. The CDR3 length is 20 residues. In nucleotides, the CDR3 is TGCGCCAGCAGCCAATCGGCCTCGGACGGGACAGGGAAATCCTACAATGAGCAGTTCTTC. Translated, it gives CASSQSASDGTGKSYNEQFF.

The CDR3 coding sequence is TGTGCCAGCAGCGTAGAGGCGGGGGCGACGGGAAACACCATATATTTT. Encoded protein: CASSVEAGATGNTIYF. This chain uses TRBV9 with TRBJ1-3; D is perhaps TRBD1 (6 bases). The V end was cut by 0 bases, the J end by 4 bases, with 14 bases between. This CDR3 comprises 16 residues. Germline V lookup: CDR1 SGDLS, CDR2 YYNGEE.

This chain joins TRBV30 and TRBJ1-2; the match to TRBD1 covers 9 bases. The germline gives CDR1 GTSNPN, CDR2 SVGIG (reference sequence). V trimming: 3 bases; J trimming: 6 bases; junction bases outside the gene matches: 2. This CDR3 has 12 amino acids. The CDR3, as DNA: TGTGCCTGGAGAACAGGGGGCGATGGCTACACCTTC. This encodes CAWRTGGDGYTF.

By proportion, this clone is medium-sized. CDR3 sequence: CASSTQTGFEQYF. CDR3 nucleotides: TGTGCCAGCAGTACCCAGACAGGGTTCGAGCAGTACTTC. The rearrangement uses TRBV6-5 and TRBJ2-7, with 7 bases identical to TRBD1. The V gene end was trimmed by 5 bases and the J gene end by 6 bases; junction bases not matched to a gene: 7. The CDR3 runs to 13 residues. Germline V CDR1 and CDR2: MNHEY, SVGAGI.

The chain combines TRBV5-1 with TRBJ2-4; TRBD1 aligns across 8 bases. From germline, CDR1 is SGHRS and CDR2 YFSETQ. The CDR3 spans 16 residues. Losses at the gene ends were 0 bases for V and 0 bases for J; bases not matched to a gene: 2. The CDR3 protein is CASSLGTGLAKNIQYF. The CDR3 DNA follows: TGCGCCAGCAGCTTGGGGACAGGGTTAGCCAAAAACATTCAGTACTTC.

This clone was seen just once. J is TRBJ1-1 and V is TRBV5-1; D gene ambiguous. Per germline, CDR1 SGHRS and CDR2 YFSETQ. Trimming took 4 bases from V and 0 from J, leaving 7 bases between them. This CDR3 contains 13 residues. The CDR3 DNA reads TGCGCCAGCAGCGTAACAATGAACACTGAAGCTTTCTTT. Protein product: CASSVTMNTEAFF.

The V gene is TRBV5-1, the J gene TRBJ1-1; no definite D call. V was pared by 0 bases and J by 6 bases, with 9 bases between. This CDR3 is 13 amino acids long. Per germline, CDR1 SGHRS and CDR2 YFSETQ. The CDR3 nucleotides read TGCGCCAGCAGCTTGGATTCGACGGCTGAAGCTTTCTTT. Protein sequence: CASSLDSTAEAFF.

By its share, this clone is hyperexpanded. This CDR3 reads CASRWALQETQYF. The CDR3 DNA reads TGTGCCAGCAGATGGGCACTCCAAGAGACCCAGTACTTC. The chain links TRBV21-1 to TRBJ2-5; no check of the table's D call, TRBD1, against the DNA was made. TRBV21-1 is a recognized pseudogene. The CDR3 consists of 13 residues.

This sequence joins TRBV7-6 and TRBJ2-3; 7 nucleotides line up with TRBD1. In germline, CDR1 is SGHVS, CDR2 FNYEAQ. The CDR3 sequence is 17 residues long. With 5 bases clipped from V and 5 bases from J, the junction kept 16 bases outside the gene matches. CDR3 protein: CASSPGRTGAGGDTQYF. The CDR3 DNA follows: TGTGCCAGCAGCCCCGGTCGGACCGGGGCAGGGGGAGATACGCAGTATTTT.

In its sample, this clone was seen a few times. The chain has TRBV6-5 and TRBJ1-2; 7 bases fit TRBD1. Germline V gives CDR1 MNHEY, CDR2 SVGAGI. The ends lost 5 bases at V and 1 base at J; junction bases unmatched: 4. CDR3 size: 14 residues. CDR3 coding DNA: TGTGCCAGCAGTGCCCGGGACAGTAACTATGGCTACACCTTC. Its protein product is CASSARDSNYGYTF.

The chain employs TRBV2 and TRBJ1-2; 7 bases line up with TRBD1. The germline CDR1 and CDR2 sequences are SNHLY and FYNNEI. This CDR3 has 13 residues. The V gene end was trimmed by 9 bases and the J gene end by 5 bases; junction bases not matched to a gene: 9. CDR3 DNA sequence: TGTGCCAGTCACACTGGGACAGCTTATGGCTACACCTTC. Its translation: CASHTGTAYGYTF.